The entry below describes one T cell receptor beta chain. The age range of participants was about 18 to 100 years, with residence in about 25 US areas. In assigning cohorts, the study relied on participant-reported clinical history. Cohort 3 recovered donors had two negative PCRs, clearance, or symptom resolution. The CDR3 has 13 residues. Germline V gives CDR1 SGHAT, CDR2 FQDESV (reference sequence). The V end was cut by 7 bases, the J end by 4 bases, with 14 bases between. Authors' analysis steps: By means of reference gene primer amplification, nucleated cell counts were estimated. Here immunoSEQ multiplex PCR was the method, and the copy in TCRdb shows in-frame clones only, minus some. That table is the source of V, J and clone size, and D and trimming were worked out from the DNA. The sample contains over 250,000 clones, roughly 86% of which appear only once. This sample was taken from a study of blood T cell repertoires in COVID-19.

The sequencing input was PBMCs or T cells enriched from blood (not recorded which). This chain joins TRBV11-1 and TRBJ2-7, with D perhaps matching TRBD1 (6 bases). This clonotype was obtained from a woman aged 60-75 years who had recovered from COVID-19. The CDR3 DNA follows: TGTGCCAGCACGAAGGCCAGGGGATACGAGCAGTACTTC. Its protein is CASTKARGYEQYF.